This T cell receptor (beta chain) was captured in a study of neoadjuvant anti-PD-1 for oral cavity cancer. V was trimmed by 0 bases and J by 0 bases, leaving 9 bases between them. The V gene's germline CDR1 is MGHRA and CDR2 YSYEKL. The CDR3 runs 16 residues. Stage II-IVA oral cavity squamous cell carcinoma was new and untreated by systemic or radiation therapy. Clones were sequenced by immunoSEQ multiplex PCR, and TCRdb holds only the in-frame ones, with some missing. The sample shows 75,000 to 100,000 clones, under 90% of them seen only once. The material was PBMCs, obtained before nivolumab (anti-PD-1) treatment. The origin of this receptor is a person between 35 and 79 years old with oral cavity squamous cell carcinoma. V usage is TRBV4-1 and J usage is TRBJ1-3; the D is unclear. Written as DNA, the CDR3 is TGCGCCAGCAGCCAAGATCTACAAAGCTCTGGAAACACCATATATTTT. Translated: CASSQDLQSSGNTIYF.